The 26 T cell receptor beta chains below come from one sample, sequenced in a study of vaccination effects on CD4 cells after COVID-19. This table comes from immunoSEQ multiplex PCR, and its TCRdb copy is limited to in-frame clones, with some not included. In the table there are nearly 50,000 clones, about 74% of which are singletons. At the end of about 9 days of culture, CD4+ T cells were isolated. SARS-CoV-2 infected the person between March and December 2020, as confirmed by PCR. As their vaccination, participants received two doses of either BNT162b2 or mRNA-1273. Their antigens remain unidentified. Material: CD4+ T cells from PBMCs cultured without peptide, obtained after COVID-19 vaccination. These TCRs come from a human donor who had a prior SARS-CoV-2 infection.

The rearrangement uses TRBV19 and TRBJ1-1; tentative D call: TRBD1 (5 bases). Trimming shortened V by 2 bases and J by 1 base, and 11 bases separated the two germline ends. The germline V gene encodes CDR1 LNHDA and CDR2 SQIVND (reference sequence). This CDR3 has 15 amino acids. This CDR3 is CASSILGLTNTEAFF. In DNA, the CDR3 is TGTGCCAGTAGTATATTGGGGCTAACGAACACTGAAGCTTTCTTT. The full variable domain, rest sourced from reference TRBV19 and TRBJ1-1, is DGGITQSPKYLFRKEGQNVTLSCEQNLNHDAMYWYRQDPGQGLRLIYYSQIVNDFQKGDIAEGYSVSREKKESFPLTVTSAQKNPTAFYLCASSILGLTNTEAFFGQGTRLTVV.

The chain couples TRBV5-1 to TRBJ2-7, with a tentative D call TRBD1 (5 bases). CDR1 and CDR2 from the germline V gene are SGHRS and YFSETQ. The CDR3 has 14 amino acids. V was shortened by 4 bases and J by 1 base, with 12 bases between the two germline ends. The CDR3 DNA is TGCGCCAGCAGCGACAGATGGGGTTCCTACGAGCAGTACTTC. Protein: CASSDRWGSYEQYF.

The chain employs TRBV10-3 and TRBJ1-2; possible D gene TRBD1, 6 bases. Germline-derived CDR1 and CDR2 are ENHRY and SYGVKD. The V gene lost 3 bases and the J gene lost 7 bases, with 9 bases spanning the gap. This CDR3 comprises 12 residues. Here the CDR3 reads CAISEAGAGYTF. The DNA of the CDR3 is TGTGCCATCAGTGAAGCGGGGGCTGGCTACACCTTC.

The rearrangement joins TRBV5-1 to TRBJ2-7; D might be TRBD1 (6 bases). The CDR3 runs to 14 residues. Deletions cut 2 bases from V and 3 bases from J, with 12 bases between. Germline assignment: CDR1 SGHRS and CDR2 YFSETQ. CDR3 loop: CASSFQGGLYEQYF. The CDR3 DNA reads TGCGCCAGCAGCTTTCAAGGGGGTCTCTACGAGCAGTACTTC.

The chain uses TRBV3-1 (or the pseudogene TRBV3-2) and TRBJ1-3; 7 nucleotides match TRBD1. The V and J ends lost 7 bases and 6 bases, in that order; junction bases with no gene match: 3. Germline CDR1 is LGHDT and CDR2 is YNNKEL (reference sequence). This CDR3 has 12 residues. The CDR3 nucleotides are TGTGCCAGCACCACAGGGGAAAACACCATATATTTT. Amino acids: CASTTGENTIYF.

The chain combines TRBV7-3 with TRBJ2-3, with TRBD1 as a possible D gene (5 bases). Trimming stripped 4 bases from V and 2 bases from J, with 13 bases between. CDR3 length: 15 residues. Germline V gene sequence: CDR1 SGHTA, CDR2 FQGTGA. The CDR3 bases are TGTGCCAGCAGCTCCTCAGGGAAGTTCACAGATACGCAGTATTTT. Encoded protein: CASSSSGKFTDTQYF.

The V gene is TRBV15, the J gene TRBJ1-4; D unresolved. This CDR3 is built from 14 residues. Trimming stripped 1 base from V and 5 bases from J, with 8 bases between. Germline V lookup: CDR1 LNHNV, CDR2 YYDKDF (reference sequence). CDR3 loop: CATSRGGANEKLFF. In nucleotides, the CDR3 is TGTGCCACCAGCAGAGGTGGCGCCAATGAAAAACTGTTTTTT.

The chain has TRBV12-5 and TRBJ1-5; no clear D gene. V lost 0 bases to trimming and J lost 0 bases, with 9 bases between them. Germline CDR1 is LGHNT and CDR2 is FRNRAP. This CDR3 region has 16 residues. The CDR3 spells CASGLVSTSSNQPQHF. The CDR3 DNA is TGTGCTAGTGGTTTGGTATCAACCAGTAGCAATCAGCCCCAGCATTTT.

In its sample, this clone was seen a few times. The chain carries TRBV5-4 and TRBJ2-1, with TRBD1 matching 8 bases. The trim removed 4 bases at V and 2 bases at J, leaving 11 bases unmatched. Per germline, CDR1 SGHNT and CDR2 YYREEE (reference sequence). The CDR3 length is 17 residues. Here the CDR3 reads CASSGTGTGGPYNEQFF. The CDR3 DNA sequence: TGTGCCAGCAGCGGAACCGGGACAGGTGGCCCCTACAATGAGCAGTTCTTC.

This clone occurred a few times. J is TRBJ1-4 and V is TRBV18; no firm D call. The CDR3 sequence is 16 residues long. CDR1 is KGHSH, CDR2 LQKENI, per germline. V was trimmed by 4 bases and J by 7 bases, leaving 19 bases between them. The CDR3 nucleotides are TGTGCCAGCTCACTAACCAACCAGGCCGAGGGTGAAAAACTGTTTTTT. Amino acid sequence: CASSLTNQAEGEKLFF.

The rearrangement links TRBV15 to TRBJ2-2, with 8 bases identical to TRBD2. Germline V lookup: CDR1 LNHNV, CDR2 YYDKDF (reference sequence). The trim removed 2 bases at V and 6 bases at J, leaving 8 bases unmatched. The CDR3 runs to 16 residues. The CDR3 DNA sequence: TGTGCCACCAGCAGAAGTCGGGGGGGTGGGTCCGGGGAGCTGTTTTTT. Its protein product is CATSRSRGGGSGELFF.

This clone showed up just a few times. The CDR3 DNA reads TGTGCCAGCAGCTTAACAGCCACCTCCTACGAGCAGTACTTC. It yields the protein CASSLTATSYEQYF. This sequence joins TRBV5-4 and TRBJ2-7; no reliable D call. Germline CDR1 and CDR2: SGHNT and YYREEE (reference sequence). CDR3 size: 14 residues. The germline V and J ends were trimmed by 2 bases and 0 bases, with 9 bases remaining between them.

The rearrangement links TRBV2 to TRBJ1-4; D is undetermined. This CDR3 has 15 amino acids. V lost 6 bases and J lost 7, with 18 bases in between. Per germline, CDR1 SNHLY and CDR2 FYNNEI. CDR3 region: CASRRSLRSGEKLFF. In DNA, the CDR3 is TGTGCCAGCAGGCGGAGCCTCCGAAGCGGTGAAAAACTGTTTTTT.

The genes are TRBV27 and TRBJ1-5, with TRBD1 matching over 10 bases. The V gene end was trimmed by 2 bases and the J gene end by 0 bases; junction bases not matched to a gene: 1. The CDR3 extends over 16 amino acids. Germline assignment: CDR1 MNHEY and CDR2 SMNVEV (reference sequence). In DNA form, the CDR3 reads TGTGCCAGCAGTTTAGGGACAGGGGTTAGCAATCAGCCCCAGCATTTT. Its translation is CASSLGTGVSNQPQHF.

The chain is built from TRBV7-9 and TRBJ2-1; 7 nucleotides align to TRBD2. J was trimmed by 2 bases and V by 5 bases; bases with no gene match: 12. The CDR3 extends over 17 amino acids. The germline CDR1 and CDR2 sequences are SEHNR and FQNEAQ (reference sequence). The CDR3 bases are TGTGCCAGCAGCAGGCCCCCGGGACTAAAACCCTACAATGAGCAGTTCTTC. It specifies CASSRPPGLKPYNEQFF.

V usage is TRBV6-5 and J usage is TRBJ2-2; D is perhaps TRBD2 (5 bases). There are 13 residues in the CDR3. V lost 6 bases and J lost 5, with 10 bases in between. The V gene's germline CDR1 is MNHEY and CDR2 SVGAGI. The CDR3 coding sequence is TGTGCCAGCAGGATAGCGTCGACCGGGGAGCTGTTTTTT. Its translation: CASRIASTGELFF.

This rearrangement joins TRBV9 to TRBJ2-2; 8 positions agree with TRBD2. With V trimmed by 1 base and J by 7 bases, 9 bases remained unmatched. The V gene's germline CDR1 is SGDLS and CDR2 YYNGEE. CDR3 length: 16 residues. This chain's CDR3 is CASSVTSGGGNGELFF. The DNA of the CDR3 is TGTGCCAGCAGCGTAACATCCGGGGGGGGCAACGGGGAGCTGTTTTTT.

The gene calls are TRBV28 and TRBJ1-5; tentatively, D is TRBD1 (5 bases). Per the germline V gene, CDR1 is MDHEN and CDR2 is SYDVKM. This CDR3 spans 15 amino acids. Trimming cost V 1 base and J 6 bases, with 13 bases left between them. The CDR3 sequence is CASSLSRRGGQPQHF. The CDR3 coding sequence is TGTGCCAGCAGTTTATCCCGGAGGGGCGGTCAGCCCCAGCATTTT.

The chain employs TRBV5-4 and TRBJ2-1; TRBD2 agrees at 12 bases. CDR1 is SGHNT and CDR2 is YYREEE in the germline V gene (reference sequence). V lost 3 bases to trimming and J lost 3 bases; unmatched junction nucleotides: 7. The CDR3 length is 17 residues. As DNA, the CDR3 is TGTGCCAGCAGCTCCTCGACTAGCGGGAGACTCTACAATGAGCAGTTCTTC. It encodes CASSSSTSGRLYNEQFF. Together with reference TRBV5-4 and TRBJ2-1, the CDR3 gives the full variable domain: ETGVTQSPTHLIKTRGQQVTLRCSSQSGHNTVSWYQQALGQGPQFIFQYYREEENGRGNFPPRFSGLQFPNYSSELNVNALELDDSALYLCASSSSTSGRLYNEQFFGPGTRLTVL.

V usage is TRBV7-9 and J usage is TRBJ1-5, with 7 bases lining up with TRBD1. This CDR3 has 17 residues. The V gene's germline CDR1 is SEHNR and CDR2 FQNEAQ (reference sequence). Trimming took 1 base from V and 2 from J; bases not matched to a gene: 8. The CDR3 reads CASSLGQGGIGNQPQHF. DNA for the CDR3: TGTGCCAGCAGCTTAGGTCAGGGGGGCATTGGCAATCAGCCCCAGCATTTT.

The chain couples TRBV30 to TRBJ2-7, with 14 bases aligning to TRBD2. Unmatched junction bases numbered 3, after V lost 4 bases and J lost 4 bases. The germline V gene has CDR1 GTSNPN and CDR2 SVGIG (reference sequence). The CDR3 covers 14 residues. This CDR3 reads CAWTRTSGRYEQYF. CDR3 nucleotide sequence: TGTGCCTGGACCAGGACTAGCGGGAGGTACGAGCAGTACTTC.

The chain uses TRBV4-2 and TRBJ2-3; D is uncertain. Trimming pared 1 base from V and 4 bases from J, leaving 12 bases between. In germline, CDR1 is LGHNA, CDR2 YNFKEQ. This CDR3 spans 15 amino acids. The CDR3 protein is CASSQGGAEADTQYF. In DNA form, the CDR3 reads TGTGCCAGCAGCCAAGGAGGAGCAGAGGCAGATACGCAGTATTTT.

This clone appeared a few times. The V and J genes are TRBV10-3 and TRBJ1-5; D remains ambiguous. With 8 bases removed from V and 0 bases from J, the gap between germline ends came to 8 bases. The CDR3 covers 13 residues. The germline gives CDR1 ENHRY, CDR2 SYGVKD. The CDR3 DNA follows: TGTGCCATCGGCTCGGATAGCAATCAGCCCCAGCATTTT. Its translation: CAIGSDSNQPQHF.

This chain joins TRBV2 and TRBJ1-2; D is unclear. This CDR3 contains 15 residues. Trimming shortened V by 1 base and J by 0 bases, and 9 bases separated the two germline ends. CDR1 is SNHLY, CDR2 FYNNEI, per germline. CDR3 sequence reads: CASSEGRGANYGYTF. The CDR3 DNA reads TGTGCCAGCAGTGAAGGTCGTGGGGCTAACTATGGCTACACCTTC. Full variable domain (rest looked up from reference TRBV2 and TRBJ1-2): EPEVTQTPSHQVTQMGQEVILRCVPISNHLYFYWYRQILGQKVEFLVSFYNNEISEKSEIFDDQFSVERPDGSNFTLKIRSTKLEDSAMYFCASSEGRGANYGYTFGSGTRLTVV.

The chain joins TRBV30 to TRBJ2-5; no reliable D call. Trimming took 0 bases from V and 4 from J, leaving 3 bases between them. CDR1 and CDR2 (germline): GTSNPN, SVGIG (reference sequence). The CDR3 is 11 amino acids. The CDR3 DNA sequence: TGTGCCTGGAGTGTACTAGAGACCCAGTACTTC. This translates into CAWSVLETQYF.

This clone was observed a single time. The chain recombines TRBV5-4 with TRBJ1-2; D not resolved. The CDR3 is 15 amino acids. The V end was cut by 0 bases, the J end by 5 bases, with 14 bases between. Germline loops: CDR1 SGHNT, CDR2 YYREEE (reference sequence). The CDR3 protein is CASSLDGTLGYGYTF. The CDR3 DNA follows: TGTGCCAGCAGCTTGGATGGCACCTTAGGGTATGGCTACACCTTC.